These 2 T cell receptor beta chains were all obtained from the same sample, sequenced in a study of CD8 T cells in ankylosing spondylitis (dated by TCRdb to 2016 to 2017). Receptors were amplified or captured by 5' RACE. TCRdb names Illumina HiSeq 2500 as the instrument used. TCRdb took the public reads, trimmed them with fastp at Q25, ran MiXCR for clone calling and kept in-frame beta chains. One record per CDR3 amino acid sequence lists the most common genes and DNA. The sample yields about 340,000 distinct CDR3 sequences; approximately 22% were counted once. The ten largest clonotypes hold around 14% of the sample. The sample was blood, either unsorted or a sorted T cell fraction (not recorded which). The receptors originated from a male donor with ankylosing spondylitis or in good health (not recorded which).

The chain combines TRBV12-3 or TRBV12-4 with TRBJ1-6; 7 bases match TRBD1. V trimming: 4 bases; J trimming: 8 bases; junction bases outside the gene matches: 11. The CDR3 has 16 residues. The CDR3 nucleotides read TGTGCCAGCAGTTCAGGGGGATCTGGCTGGGATTCACCCCTCCACTTT. Protein product: CASSSGGSGWDSPLHF.

This clonotype was picked up a small number of times. The chain recombines TRBV5-6 with TRBJ2-2, with D uncertain. Per the germline V gene, CDR1 is SGHDT and CDR2 is YYEEEE. Trimming pared 0 bases from V and 3 bases from J, leaving 6 bases between. This CDR3 region has 14 residues. CDR3 sequence reads: CASSLASDTGELFF. The CDR3 DNA follows: TGTGCCAGCAGCTTGGCCAGTGACACCGGGGAGCTGTTTTTT. Using reference TRBV5-6 and TRBJ2-2 for the parts outside the CDR3, the full variable domain is DAGVTQSPTHLIKTRGQQVTLRCSPKSGHDTVSWYQQALGQGPQFIFQYYEEEERQRGNFPDRFSGHQFPNYSSELNVNALLLGDSALYLCASSLASDTGELFFGEGSRLTVL.